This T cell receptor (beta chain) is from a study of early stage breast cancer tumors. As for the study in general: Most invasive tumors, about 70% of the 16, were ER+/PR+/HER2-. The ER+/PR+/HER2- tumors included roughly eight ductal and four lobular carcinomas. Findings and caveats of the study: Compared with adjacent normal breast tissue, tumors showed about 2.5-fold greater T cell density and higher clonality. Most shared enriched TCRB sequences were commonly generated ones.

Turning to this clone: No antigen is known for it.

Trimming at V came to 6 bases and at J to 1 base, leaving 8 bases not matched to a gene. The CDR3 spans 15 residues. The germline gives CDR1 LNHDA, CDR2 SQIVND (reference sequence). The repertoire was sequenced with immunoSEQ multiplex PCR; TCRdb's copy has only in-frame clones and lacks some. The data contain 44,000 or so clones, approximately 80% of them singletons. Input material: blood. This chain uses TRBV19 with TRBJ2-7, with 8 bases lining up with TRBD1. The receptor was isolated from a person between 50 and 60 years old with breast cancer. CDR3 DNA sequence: TGTGCCAGTAGCCGGACAGGGATGCTGTCCTACGAGCAGTACTTC. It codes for CASSRTGMLSYEQYF. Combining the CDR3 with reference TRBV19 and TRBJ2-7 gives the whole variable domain DGGITQSPKYLFRKEGQNVTLSCEQNLNHDAMYWYRQDPGQGLRLIYYSQIVNDFQKGDIAEGYSVSREKKESFPLTVTSAQKNPTAFYLCASSRTGMLSYEQYFGPGTRLTVT.